This T cell receptor beta chain comes out of a study of T cell responses to AZD1222 COVID-19 vaccine. Study-wide points: Females made up more of the donors, who were largely white British, and clonal diversity may have come out too low. Within unmutated variant regions lay the reported targets of nearly half of spike-specific TCRs. Repertoires were obtained solely post-peak T cell response. CD4 TCRs covered the whole spike, strongest at regions 160-218 and 743-854.

As for this clone: Its specificity is unknown.

Sequenced by immunoSEQ multiplex PCR; TCRdb stores in-frame clones only, minus some. The sample holds approximately 180,000 clones, roughly 91% seen once. CDR1 and CDR2 from the germline V gene are MNHNS and SASEGT. V dropped 2 bases and J dropped 5; count of bases not matched to a gene: 7. This CDR3 comprises 17 residues. The chain links TRBV6-1 to TRBJ2-3, with 13 bases aligning to TRBD2. The specimen comprised peripheral blood, sampled 28 days after the second dose of the MenACWY control vaccine. The source is an adult who received the MenACWY meningococcal vaccine as a control. In nucleotides, the CDR3 is TGTGCCAGCAGTGAATCGTGGACTAGCGGGGGCTTAGATACGCAGTATTTT. Its translation is CASSESWTSGGLDTQYF.